These T cell receptor beta chains were read from a single sample in a study of T cells in localized non-small cell lung cancer. TCRdb keeps only in-frame clones here, not all; method: immunoSEQ multiplex PCR. The data contain roughly 4,100 clones, roughly 37% of them singletons. The sequenced sample was lung tumor tissue, obtained before any cancer treatment. The receptors here all came from a woman aged 35 to 70 with stage I lung adenocarcinoma. Each CDR3 is given with its conserved first and last residue. A D gene is named only where the DNA matches it firmly. Not every row has a clone size; where given, it reads once, few, many or a size class.

size,D,J,V,DNA,CDR3
medium-sized,-,TRBJ2-1,TRBV11-3,TGTGCCAGCAGCTCCGTGGGTCCGACGGTGTATGAGCAGTTCTTC,CASSSVGPTVYEQFF
-,-,TRBJ2-3,TRBV19,TGTGCCAGTAGTAAGCAGGGGGGTTTGGATACGCAGTATTTT,CASSKQGGLDTQYF
-,TRBD2,TRBJ2-1,TRBV6-8,TGTGCCAGCAGTTACCCGGGGGGGAGCGGGAGGTCCAATGAGCAGTTCTTC,CASSYPGGSGRSNEQFF
-,TRBD1,TRBJ1-2,TRBV28,TGTGCCAGCAGTTCTACCGGGACAGGGGATGACTATGGCTACACCTTC,CASSSTGTGDDYGYTF
-,-,TRBJ1-2,TRBV18,TGTGCCAGCTCACCTACCGGACAGACTAACTATGGCTACACCTTC,CASSPTGQTNYGYTF
-,-,TRBJ1-1,TRBV18,TGTGCCAGCTCACCACCGTGGCAGGGTGTTGGTGGTGAAGCTTTCTTT,CASSPPWQGVGGEAFF
few,-,TRBJ2-1,TRBV11-3,TGTGCCAGCAGCTCGACCCGGGACCTAGGTGAGCAGTTCTTC,CASSSTRDLGEQFF
once,-,TRBJ2-3,TRBV30,TGTGCCTGGAGTGTAGGGGGAGATACGCAGTATTTT,CAWSVGGDTQYF
-,-,TRBJ2-7,TRBV14,TGTGCCAGCAGCCAACGGCCGGGCCCCTACGAGCAGTACTTC,CASSQRPGPYEQYF
-,-,TRBJ1-3,TRBV5-1,TGCGCCAGCAGCAGCGGATCGGATCCCCGAGGAGACACCATATATTTT,CASSSGSDPRGDTIYF
few,-,TRBJ2-1,TRBV6-1,TGTGCCAGCAGTGAAGGGCCCCAATACAATGAGCAGTTCTTC,CASSEGPQYNEQFF
-,TRBD1,TRBJ1-4,TRBV5-1,TGCGCCAGCAGCCCCCTTGCGGCAGGGGGATTACTGTTTTTT,CASSPLAAGGLLFF
few,-,TRBJ2-1,TRBV11-3,TGTGCCAGCAGCTTAAGAGACCGAGCTTACAATGAGCAGTTCTTC,CASSLRDRAYNEQFF
-,TRBD2,TRBJ2-5,TRBV6-8,TGTGCCATCAGAGCGGGGGAAATAATGGGAGAGACCCAGTACTTC,CAIRAGEIMGETQYF
few,-,TRBJ1-5,TRBV6-7,TGTGCCAGCAGTGAACTAGTCTCGCTCGGTTCCCAGCATTTT,CASSELVSLGSQHF
medium-sized,-,TRBJ2-7,TRBV6-8,TGTGCCAGCAGACCTCAGGGCCCTGGGGGTTACGAGCAGTACTTC,CASRPQGPGGYEQYF
-,-,TRBJ1-2,TRBV18,TGTGCCAGCTCACTACTCCGGGAGAACTATGGCTACACCTTC,CASSLLRENYGYTF
-,TRBD2,TRBJ2-1,TRBV30,TGTGCCTGGAGTGTACGGACTAGCGTATACAATGAGCAGTTCTTC,CAWSVRTSVYNEQFF
-,-,TRBJ1-1,TRBV18,TGTGCCAGCTCACCAAGGAAGGACACTGAAGCTTTCTTT,CASSPRKDTEAFF
-,-,TRBJ1-4,TRBV28,TGTGCCAGCACCACGAGGGTTAATGAAAAACTGTTTTTT,CASTTRVNEKLFF
-,TRBD1,TRBJ2-7,TRBV30,TGTGCCTGGAGTGGGACAGGGGGGTACGAGCAGTACTTC,CAWSGTGGYEQYF
-,-,TRBJ2-7,TRBV28,TGTGCCAGCAGATCCCTGGGGGGCGACTACGAGCAGTACTTC,CASRSLGGDYEQYF
-,-,TRBJ2-7,TRBV11-3,TGTGCCAGCAGCCCCTGGCGCGGGGGCTACTCCTACGAGCAGTACTTC,CASSPWRGGYSYEQYF
-,-,TRBJ1-2,TRBV30,TGTGCCTGGAGTCGAGGTGATGGCTACACCTTC,CAWSRGDGYTF
-,TRBD1,TRBJ2-7,TRBV14,TGTGCCAGCAGCCACCCAGGGGGCTGGGAGCAGTACTTC,CASSHPGGWEQYF
-,TRBD2,TRBJ2-1,TRBV10-2,TGCGCCGTCAACCAGCGGGAGCAAGCCTACAATGAGCAGTTCTTC,CAVNQREQAYNEQFF
-,-,TRBJ1-3,TRBV30,TGTGCCTGGAGTTACCCGCCGTCGACTGGAAACACCATATATTTT,CAWSYPPSTGNTIYF